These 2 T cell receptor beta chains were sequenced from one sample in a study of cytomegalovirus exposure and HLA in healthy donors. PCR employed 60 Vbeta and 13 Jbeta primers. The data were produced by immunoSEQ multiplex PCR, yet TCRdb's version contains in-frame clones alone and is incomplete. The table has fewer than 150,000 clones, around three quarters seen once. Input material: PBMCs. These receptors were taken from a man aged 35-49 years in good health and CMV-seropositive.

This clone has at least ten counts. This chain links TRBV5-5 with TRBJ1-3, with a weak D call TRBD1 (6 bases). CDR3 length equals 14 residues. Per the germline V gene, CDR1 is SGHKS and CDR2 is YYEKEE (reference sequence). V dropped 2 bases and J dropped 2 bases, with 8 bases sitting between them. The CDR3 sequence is CASSFPGAGNTIYF. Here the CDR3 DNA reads TGTGCCAGCAGCTTTCCAGGGGCTGGAAACACCATATATTTT.

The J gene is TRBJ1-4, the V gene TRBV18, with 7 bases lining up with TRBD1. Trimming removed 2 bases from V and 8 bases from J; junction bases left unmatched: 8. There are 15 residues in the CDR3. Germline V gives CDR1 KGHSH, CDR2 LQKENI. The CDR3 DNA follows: TGTGCCAGCTCACCAGGACAGGATGTCGGGGAAAAACTGTTTTTT. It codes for CASSPGQDVGEKLFF.